This note documents a single T cell receptor beta chain sequence. Its antigen is undetermined. This sample includes further DNA sequences coding for the same CDR3. The sample originates from a study of cytomegalovirus exposure and HLA in healthy donors. Study context: Early released data had tens of millions of unique TCRs, all coming from HLA-typed donors. The Caucasian-associated ancestry cluster contained roughly four fifths of the approximately 390 genotyped donors. General study points: In an earlier analysis, about 87% or about 30%: the productive usage of most TCR beta V segments.

With 60 Vbeta and 13 Jbeta primers, the PCR was carried out. Under the authors' procedure: Unique TCR beta chains totaled roughly 79 million in a later count, with roughly 11 million of them shared. Method: immunoSEQ multiplex PCR; TCRdb's copy keeps in-frame clones and lacks some. That table is the source of V, J and clone size, and D and trimming were worked out from the DNA. This table holds 130,000 to 150,000 clones, roughly 65% found once. CDR1 and CDR2 (germline): SGHRS, YFSETQ. The V segment lost 1 base and the J segment 2 bases; nucleotides outside the gene matches: 3. The CDR3 consists of 15 residues.

The clonotype comes from a man aged 60 to 75 in good health and CMV-seronegative. The rearrangement joins TRBV5-1 to TRBJ2-3; 8 bases line up with TRBD1. Material: PBMCs. CDR3 loop: CASSLRQGSTDTQYF. CDR3 bases: TGCGCCAGCAGCTTGAGACAGGGGTCCACAGATACGCAGTATTTT. Supplemented by reference TRBV5-1 and TRBJ2-3, the full variable domain reads KAGVTQTPRYLIKTRGQQVTLSCSPISGHRSVSWYQQTPGQGLQFLFEYFSETQRNKGNFPGRFSGRQFSNSRSEMNVSTLELGDSALYLCASSLRQGSTDTQYFGPGTRLTVL.